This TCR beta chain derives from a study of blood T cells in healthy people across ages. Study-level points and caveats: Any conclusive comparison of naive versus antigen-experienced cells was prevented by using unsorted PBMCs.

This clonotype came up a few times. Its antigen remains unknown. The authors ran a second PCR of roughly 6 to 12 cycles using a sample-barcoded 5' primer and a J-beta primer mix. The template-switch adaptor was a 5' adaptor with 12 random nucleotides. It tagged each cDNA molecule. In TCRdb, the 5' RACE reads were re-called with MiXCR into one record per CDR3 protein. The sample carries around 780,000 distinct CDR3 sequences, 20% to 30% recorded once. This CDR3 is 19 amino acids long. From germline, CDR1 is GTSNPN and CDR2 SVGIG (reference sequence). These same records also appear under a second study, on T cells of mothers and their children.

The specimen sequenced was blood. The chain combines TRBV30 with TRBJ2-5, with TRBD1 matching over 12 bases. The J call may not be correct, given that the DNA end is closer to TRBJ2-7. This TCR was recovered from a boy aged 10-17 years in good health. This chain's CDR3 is CAWSGRDRGRDGHFYEQYF. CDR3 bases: TGTGCCTGGAGTGGCCGGGACAGGGGGCGCGACGGCCACTTCTACGAGCAGTACTTC.